What follows are 23 T cell receptor beta chains derived from one specimen sequenced in a study of a mutant IDH1 vaccine in newly diagnosed glioma. The protocol was immunoSEQ multiplex PCR, while the TCRdb copy is restricted to in-frame clones and leaves out a portion. Found here are under 25,000 clones, around 93% of them singletons; the top ten hold roughly 1.2%. Time point specified: baseline, week 1 (first vaccination visit). Treatment of the sample: pre-vaccination baseline after standard-of-care therapy. This material consisted of PBMCs, taken from a glioma patient treated with radiotherapy, temozolomide or both. Every receptor here comes from a man aged 40-50 years with glioma.

The chain recombines TRBV29-1 with TRBJ1-1, with 8 bases fitting TRBD1. The germline CDR1 and CDR2 sequences are SQVTM and ANQGSEA. This CDR3 has 12 residues. J was trimmed by 4 bases and V by 6 bases; bases with no gene match: 4. The chain's CDR3 is CSVRTGPTEAFF. The CDR3 bases are TGCAGCGTCAGGACAGGGCCCACTGAAGCTTTCTTT. Drawing the rest from reference TRBV29-1 and TRBJ1-1, the complete variable domain is SAVISQKPSRDICQRGTSLTIQCQVDSQVTMMFWYRQQPGQSLTLIATANQGSEATYESGFVIDKFPISRPNLTFSTLTVSNMSPEDSSIYLCSVRTGPTEAFFGQGTRLTVV.

This clone came up once. This rearrangement joins TRBV29-1 to TRBJ1-1; 7 bases fit TRBD1. The CDR3 sequence is 14 residues long. Germline V gene sequence: CDR1 SQVTM, CDR2 ANQGSEA. Trimming took 4 bases from V and 4 from J; bases not matched to a gene: 9. In DNA form, the CDR3 reads TGCAGCGTTGCTGGTCGACAGGGAATCACTGAAGCTTTCTTT. Residues: CSVAGRQGITEAFF.

The chain carries TRBV28 and TRBJ1-4; 7 nucleotides match TRBD1. V shed 4 bases, J shed 7 bases, and the junction held 6 bases outside the gene matches. The CDR3 has 14 residues. The germline CDR1 and CDR2 sequences are MDHEN and SYDVKM. The chain's CDR3 is CASSSGGSSEKLFF. DNA for the CDR3: TGTGCCAGCAGTTCAGGGGGGAGTAGTGAAAAACTGTTTTTT. Full variable domain (remainder filled in from reference TRBV28 and TRBJ1-4): DVKVTQSSRYLVKRTGEKVFLECVQDMDHENMFWYRQDPGLGLRLIYFSYDVKMKEKGDIPEGYSVSREKKERFSLILESASTNQTSMYLCASSSGGSSEKLFFGSGTQLSVL.

This clone has just one count. The chain is built from TRBV27 and TRBJ2-7; D tentatively fits TRBD1 or TRBD2 (6 bases each). Trimming left V 6 bases short and J 6 bases short, with 21 bases between. The CDR3 length is 15 residues. Germline CDR1 reads MNHEY; CDR2 reads SMNVEV (reference sequence). As DNA, the CDR3 is TGTGCCAGCAGACTAGCCGGGACAAGACAAGCCGAGCAGTACTTC. Encoded protein: CASRLAGTRQAEQYF.

This clone was observed once. The V gene is TRBV6-5, the J gene TRBJ2-7; D possibly corresponds to TRBD2 (6 bases). The CDR3 totals 14 residues. Germline values: CDR1 MNHEY, CDR2 SVGAGI. Trimming took off 4 bases at V and 2 bases at J, with 12 bases between the two ends. The CDR3 DNA sequence: TGTGCCAGCAGTTCCCCGGGACTTACCTACGAGCAGTACTTC. Translation gives CASSSPGLTYEQYF.

The genes are TRBV5-1 and TRBJ1-5; D remains unclear. V shed 2 bases and J shed 0 bases, with 12 bases lying between them. CDR3 length: 16 residues. Looked up from germline, CDR1 is SGHRS and CDR2 is YFSETQ. CDR3 DNA sequence: TGCGCCAGCAGCTTAGGAGGACTAAATAGCAATCAGCCCCAGCATTTT. Translated: CASSLGGLNSNQPQHF.

The chain has TRBV11-2 and TRBJ2-6; D may be TRBD1 (6 bases). Trimming shortened V by 3 bases and J by 0 bases, and 12 bases separated the two germline ends. CDR3 length: 17 residues. From germline, CDR1 is SGHAT and CDR2 FQNNGV. CDR3 DNA sequence: TGTGCCAGCAGCTTTGGACAGCCTCTCTCTGGGGCCAACGTCCTGACTTTC. Amino acids: CASSFGQPLSGANVLTF.

This chain connects TRBV4-2 to TRBJ1-2, with D uncertain. The CDR3 extends over 14 amino acids. Germline CDR1 and CDR2: LGHNA and YNFKEQ. V was trimmed by 4 bases and J by 8 bases, leaving 17 bases between them. The CDR3 DNA reads as TGTGCCAGCAGCCGTGGATCCCCCTCGGACGGCTACACCTTC. It yields the protein CASSRGSPSDGYTF.

The V call is TRBV6-5, the J call TRBJ1-5; D is possibly TRBD1 (6 bases). The germline V gene encodes CDR1 MNHEY and CDR2 SVGAGI. The CDR3 is 15 residues long. Between the trimmed V and J ends, which lost 0 bases and 4 bases, there was a span of 10 bases. DNA for the CDR3: TGTGCCAGCAGTTACTCGCCTGACAGGAATCAGCCCCAGCATTTT. It specifies CASSYSPDRNQPQHF.

As concerns this clone: The same CDR3 arises from other DNA sequences in this sample as well. This chain links TRBV4-3 with TRBJ1-1; TRBD1 is a possible D gene (6 bases). The V gene's germline CDR1 is LGHNA and CDR2 YSLEER. V lost 3 bases and J lost 1, with 6 bases in between. The CDR3 sequence is 13 residues long. CDR3 coding DNA: TGCGCCAGCAGCCAGGACAGGAACACTGAAGCTTTCTTT. It translates to CASSQDRNTEAFF.

CDR3 sequence: CASSKAASSGANVLTF. The CDR3 nucleotides are TGTGCCAGCAGCAAGGCAGCCTCTTCTGGGGCCAACGTCCTGACTTTC. The V gene is TRBV21-1, the J gene TRBJ2-6. TRBV21-1 is shown as a pseudogene. The CDR3 has 16 amino acids.

The J gene is TRBJ2-7, the V gene TRBV7-6, with 10 bases lining up with TRBD2. This CDR3 has 15 residues. Germline trimming cut 1 base from V and 0 bases from J; bases unmatched to any gene: 0. Germline CDR1 and CDR2: SGHVS and FNYEAQ. In DNA, the CDR3 is TGTGCCAGCAGCTTAGGACTAGCGGGCTCCTACGAGCAGTACTTC. Protein: CASSLGLAGSYEQYF.

The V call is TRBV4-1, the J call TRBJ2-3; D perhaps matches TRBD2 (5 bases). The CDR3 sequence is 14 residues long. Trimming removed 10 bases from V and 0 bases from J, with 14 bases in between. CDR1 and CDR2 (germline): MGHRA, YSYEKL. The CDR3: CATKMGASTDTQYF. CDR3 nucleotide sequence: TGCGCCACCAAAATGGGAGCTAGCACAGATACGCAGTATTTT.

This chain joins TRBV25-1 and TRBJ2-3, with 10 positions matching TRBD2. The CDR3 sequence is 13 residues long. The V gene's germline CDR1 is MGHDK and CDR2 SYGVNS. With 10 bases clipped from V and 4 bases from J, the junction kept 5 bases outside the gene matches. For the CDR3, the DNA is TGTGCCACCTACCTAGCGGGAGCAGATACGCAGTATTTT. Amino acid sequence: CATYLAGADTQYF.

The rearrangement uses TRBV5-1 and TRBJ2-3; D is unresolved. The CDR3 has 12 residues. The V and J ends lost 4 bases and 1 base respectively, with 4 bases between them. Germline loops: CDR1 SGHRS, CDR2 YFSETQ. CDR3 region: CASSKRTDTQYF. CDR3 DNA: TGCGCCAGCAGCAAGCGCACAGATACGCAGTATTTT.

J is TRBJ2-7 and V is TRBV15; D may be TRBD1 (6 bases). CDR1 and CDR2 (germline): LNHNV, YYDKDF (reference sequence). Deletions cut 1 base from V and 1 base from J, with 8 bases between. The CDR3 consists of 14 residues. CDR3 DNA sequence: TGTGCCACCAGCAGAGTAGGGGGTTCCTACGAGCAGTACTTC. It yields the protein CATSRVGGSYEQYF.

V is TRBV7-9 and J is TRBJ1-4; TRBD1 aligns across 8 bases. CDR1 is SEHNR, CDR2 FQNEAQ, per germline (reference sequence). The CDR3 consists of 16 residues. Trimming removed 5 bases from V and 4 bases from J; junction bases left unmatched: 9. This CDR3 reads CASSLYGTGRNEKLFF. The DNA of the CDR3 is TGTGCCAGCAGCCTATATGGGACAGGCCGTAATGAAAAACTGTTTTTT.

V is TRBV6-1 and J is TRBJ1-2; D remains ambiguous. Germline V gives CDR1 MNHNS, CDR2 SASEGT. V shed 2 bases and J shed 7 bases, with 11 bases lying between them. The CDR3 has 13 amino acids. CDR3 nucleotide sequence: TGTGCCAGCAGTGAAATCCTGTGGGGTGGCTACACCTTC. As protein: CASSEILWGGYTF.

This chain joins TRBV19 and TRBJ1-5; D remains unclear. V was clipped by 3 bases and J by 7 bases, with 13 bases between them. This CDR3 region has 14 residues. Germline CDR1 reads LNHDA; CDR2 reads SQIVND (reference sequence). The CDR3 sequence: CASSMTGSDQPQHF. In DNA, the CDR3 is TGTGCCAGTAGTATGACGGGGTCAGACCAGCCCCAGCATTTT.

The rearrangement joins TRBV27 to TRBJ1-1, with D maybe TRBD1 (5 bases). The CDR3 sequence is 14 residues long. CDR1 is MNHEY, CDR2 SMNVEV, per germline (reference sequence). Between the trimmed V and J ends, which lost 3 bases and 6 bases, there was a span of 14 bases. CDR3 in amino acids: CASSFGAAGSEAFF. The CDR3 nucleotides are TGTGCCAGCAGTTTTGGGGCCGCAGGGTCTGAAGCTTTCTTT.

The chain has TRBV9 and TRBJ2-5, with 11 bases aligning to TRBD2. This CDR3 has 15 residues. Germline assignment: CDR1 SGDLS and CDR2 YYNGEE. V was clipped by 0 bases and J by 4 bases; unmatched bases: 2. The chain's CDR3 is CASSVGLAGTETQYF. CDR3 DNA sequence: TGTGCCAGCAGCGTAGGACTAGCGGGGACAGAGACCCAGTACTTC. The full variable domain, in which reference TRBV9 and TRBJ2-5 provide the parts outside the CDR3, is DSGVTQTPKHLITATGQRVTLRCSPRSGDLSVYWYQQSLDQGLQFLIQYYNGEERAKGNILERFSAQQFPDLHSELNLSSLELGDSALYFCASSVGLAGTETQYFGPGTRLLVL.

The chain carries TRBV25-1 and TRBJ2-3; 7 bases map to TRBD2. Germline V gene sequence: CDR1 MGHDK, CDR2 SYGVNS. Trimming at V came to 4 bases and at J to 3 bases, leaving 7 bases not matched to a gene. The CDR3 covers 15 residues. CDR3 region: CASSVRTSGTDTQYF. CDR3 DNA sequence: TGTGCCAGCAGTGTTCGGACTAGTGGTACAGATACGCAGTATTTT. Full variable domain (outside the CDR3, taken from reference TRBV25-1 and TRBJ2-3): EADIYQTPRYLVIGTGKKITLECSQTMGHDKMYWYQQDPGMELHLIHYSYGVNSTEKGDLSSESTVSRIRTEHFPLTLESARPSHTSQYLCASSVRTSGTDTQYFGPGTRLTVL.

The genes are TRBV5-1 and TRBJ2-2; 7 bases agree with TRBD2. The CDR3 length is 16 residues. V lost 1 base, J lost 4 bases, and 7 bases stayed unmatched. Germline V lookup: CDR1 SGHRS, CDR2 YFSETQ. CDR3 DNA: TGCGCCAGCAGCTTGTTGTCTAGCGGTACCACCGGGGAGCTGTTTTTT. Its protein is CASSLLSSGTTGELFF.